The TCR beta chain under discussion was sequenced for a study of blood T cells in healthy people across ages. This clonotype was found a few times. The V and J ends lost 4 bases and 2 bases respectively, with 13 bases between them. Germline CDR1 SGDLS, CDR2 YYNGEE. The CDR3 covers 14 residues. Combining a sample-barcoded 5' primer with a J-beta primer mix, a second PCR ran for about 7 to 11 cycles. TCRdb re-derived calls from the 5' RACE reads in MiXCR, one entry per CDR3 protein. The data show hundreds of thousands of distinct CDR3 sequences, roughly 26% seen once. These records were also assigned to another study, of T cells of mothers and their children. That source notes: Sample barcodes and 2-4 random nucleotides were added by the M1S primer of the second PCR. Each mother gave over 8.5 million TCR beta CDR3 reads; each child, some 2.8 million.

The V gene is TRBV9, the J gene TRBJ2-7; possibly TRBD1 or TRBD2 for D (5 bases each). Input material: blood. This clonotype was obtained from a boy aged 5-17 years in good health. CDR3 loop: CASSPGTRAYEQYF. CDR3 DNA: TGTGCCAGCAGCCCTGGGACGCGAGCCTACGAGCAGTACTTC.